By sample share, the clone carrying this T cell receptor (beta chain) is medium-sized. V lost 5 bases, J lost 4 bases, and 20 bases lay in between. The CDR3 is 16 amino acids. TRBV12-4/TRBJ1-2 clonotypes were amplified with adaptor-ligated barcode primers. TCRdb redid the calling of the multiplex PCR reads with MiXCR, one entry per CDR3 protein. The sample consists of 2,500 or so distinct CDR3 sequences, 2.4% of them appearing once. The sorted Tregs were CD4+CD25+CD127-/low cells. This clonotype was sampled from a female donor with breast cancer. The chain recombines TRBV12-3 or TRBV12-4 with TRBJ1-2; D gene uncertain. The material sequenced was tumor-infiltrating Tregs sorted from the breast tumor. The CDR3 spells CASSPRVGVFGYGYTF. For the CDR3, the DNA is TGTGCCAGCAGTCCAAGAGTTGGGGTATTCGGCTATGGCTACACCTTC.